This T cell receptor beta chain is drawn from a study of CD8 T cells in Susac syndrome. Findings and caveats of the study: The study's TCR sequencing and HLA analysis drew on a certain number of individuals. That number was acknowledged as relatively small.

The CDR3 covers 16 residues. Germline V CDR1 and CDR2: MGHRA, YSYEKL. Trimming removed 6 bases at V and 2 bases at J, with 16 bases between. Random hexamers were used to reverse transcribe 0.5 to 1 ug of RNA. Amplification of TCR beta CDR3 was carried out by immunoSEQ multiplex PCR, which covered 54 Vbeta and 13 Jbeta segments. One entry per CDR3 protein results from TCRdb running MiXCR on the immunoSEQ multiplex PCR reads. The repertoire holds about 300,000 distinct CDR3 sequences, with 85% as singletons. A remark on this clonotype: Its matching antigen is unknown.

The authors sequenced TCR beta from blood CD8+ and CD4+ T cells. Negative isolation was used for CD8+ and CD4+ T cells and FACS enrichment for TEMRA cells. The receptor comes from a human donor with multiple sclerosis. Sequenced sample: CD8+ T cells from PBMCs. The genes are TRBV4-1 and TRBJ2-2, with D possibly TRBD2 on 5 matching bases. The CDR3 sequence is CASRPRLADNTGELFF. The CDR3 bases are TGCGCCAGCAGGCCCCGGCTAGCCGATAACACCGGGGAGCTGTTTTTT.